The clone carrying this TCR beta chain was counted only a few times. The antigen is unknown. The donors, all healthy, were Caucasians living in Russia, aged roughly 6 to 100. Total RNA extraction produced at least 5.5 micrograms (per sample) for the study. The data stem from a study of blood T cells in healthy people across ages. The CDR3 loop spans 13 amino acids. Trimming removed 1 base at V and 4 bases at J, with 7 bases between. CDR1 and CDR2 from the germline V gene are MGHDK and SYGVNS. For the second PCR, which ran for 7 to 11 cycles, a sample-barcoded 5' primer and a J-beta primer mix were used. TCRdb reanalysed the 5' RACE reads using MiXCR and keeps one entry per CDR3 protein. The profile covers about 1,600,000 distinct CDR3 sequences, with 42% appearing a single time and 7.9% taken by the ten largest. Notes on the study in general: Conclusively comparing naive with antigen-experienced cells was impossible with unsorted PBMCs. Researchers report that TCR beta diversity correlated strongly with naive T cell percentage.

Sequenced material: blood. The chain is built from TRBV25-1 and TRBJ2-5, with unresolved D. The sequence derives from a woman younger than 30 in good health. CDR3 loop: CASSESPLETQYF. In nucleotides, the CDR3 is TGTGCCAGCAGTGAATCCCCCCTAGAGACCCAGTACTTC.